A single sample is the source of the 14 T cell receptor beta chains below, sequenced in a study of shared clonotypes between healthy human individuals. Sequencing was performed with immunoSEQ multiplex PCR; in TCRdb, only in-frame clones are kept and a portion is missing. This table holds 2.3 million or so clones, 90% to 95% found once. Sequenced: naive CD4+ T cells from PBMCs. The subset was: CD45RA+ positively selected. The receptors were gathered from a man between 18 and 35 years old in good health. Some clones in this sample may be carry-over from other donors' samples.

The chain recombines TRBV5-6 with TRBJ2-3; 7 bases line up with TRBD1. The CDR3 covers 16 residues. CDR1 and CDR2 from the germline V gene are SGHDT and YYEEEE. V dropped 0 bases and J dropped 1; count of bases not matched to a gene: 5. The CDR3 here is CASSLALTGGTDTQYF. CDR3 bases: TGTGCCAGCAGCTTGGCCCTTACAGGGGGCACAGATACGCAGTATTTT.

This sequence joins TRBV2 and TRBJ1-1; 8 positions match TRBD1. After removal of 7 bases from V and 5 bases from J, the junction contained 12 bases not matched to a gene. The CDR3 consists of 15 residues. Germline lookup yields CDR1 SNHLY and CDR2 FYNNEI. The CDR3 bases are TGTGCCAGCACAGGTCCAGGGGGCGCGGGAACTGAAGCTTTCTTT. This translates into CASTGPGGAGTEAFF.

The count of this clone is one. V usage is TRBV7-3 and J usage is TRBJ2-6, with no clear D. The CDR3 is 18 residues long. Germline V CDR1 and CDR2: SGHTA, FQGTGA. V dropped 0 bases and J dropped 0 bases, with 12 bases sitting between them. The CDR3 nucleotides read TGTGCCAGCAGCTTAACACCAGCAGGCAGCTCTGGGGCCAACGTCCTGACTTTC. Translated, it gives CASSLTPAGSSGANVLTF. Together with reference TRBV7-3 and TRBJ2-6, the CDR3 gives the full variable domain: GAGVSQTPSNKVTEKGKYVELRCDPISGHTALYWYRQSLGQGPEFLIYFQGTGAADDSGLPNDRFFAVRPEGSVSTLKIQRTERGDSAVYLCASSLTPAGSSGANVLTFGAGSRLTVL.

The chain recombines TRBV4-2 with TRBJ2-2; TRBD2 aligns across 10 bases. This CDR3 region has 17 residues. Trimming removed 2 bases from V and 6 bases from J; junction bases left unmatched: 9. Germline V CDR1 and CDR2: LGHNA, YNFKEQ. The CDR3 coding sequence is TGTGCCAGCAGCCAACCAGCTAGCGGGGGTTTACCCGGGGAGCTGTTTTTT. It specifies CASSQPASGGLPGELFF.

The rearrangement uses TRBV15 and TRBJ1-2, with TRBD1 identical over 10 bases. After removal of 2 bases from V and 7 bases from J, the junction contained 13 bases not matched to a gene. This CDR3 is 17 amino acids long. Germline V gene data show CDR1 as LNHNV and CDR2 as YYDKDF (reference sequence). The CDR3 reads CATSRFDRDRGRGGYTF. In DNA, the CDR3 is TGTGCCACCAGCAGATTCGACCGGGACAGGGGAAGGGGTGGCTACACCTTC.

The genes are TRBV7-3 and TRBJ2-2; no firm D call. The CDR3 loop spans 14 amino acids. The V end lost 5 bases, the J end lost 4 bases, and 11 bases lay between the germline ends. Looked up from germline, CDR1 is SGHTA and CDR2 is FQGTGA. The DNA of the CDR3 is TGTGCCAGCAGCCAAACGCTAACCACCGGGGAGCTGTTTTTT. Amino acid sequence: CASSQTLTTGELFF. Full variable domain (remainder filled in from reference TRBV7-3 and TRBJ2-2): GAGVSQTPSNKVTEKGKYVELRCDPISGHTALYWYRQSLGQGPEFLIYFQGTGAADDSGLPNDRFFAVRPEGSVSTLKIQRTERGDSAVYLCASSQTLTTGELFFGEGSRLTVL.

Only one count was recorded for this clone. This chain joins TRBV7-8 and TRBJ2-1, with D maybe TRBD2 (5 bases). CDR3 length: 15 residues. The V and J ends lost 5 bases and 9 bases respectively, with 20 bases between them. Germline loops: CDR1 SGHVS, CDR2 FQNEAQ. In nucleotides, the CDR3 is TGTGCCAGCAGCATTACCTCAAGGCGGGCTGGTGAGCAGTTCTTC. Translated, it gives CASSITSRRAGEQFF.

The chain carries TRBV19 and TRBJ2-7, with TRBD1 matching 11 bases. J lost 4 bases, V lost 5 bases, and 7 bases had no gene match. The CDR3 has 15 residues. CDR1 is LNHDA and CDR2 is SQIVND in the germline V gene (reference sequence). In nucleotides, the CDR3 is TGTGCCAGTAGTTTCCTCCGGGACAGGGGGTACGAGCAGTACTTC. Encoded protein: CASSFLRDRGYEQYF.

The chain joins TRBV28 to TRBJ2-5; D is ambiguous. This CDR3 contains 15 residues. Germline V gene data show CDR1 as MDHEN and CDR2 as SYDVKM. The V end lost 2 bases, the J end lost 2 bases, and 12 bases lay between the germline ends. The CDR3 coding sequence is TGTGCCAGCAGTTTACACCAACCGGCGCAAGAGACCCAGTACTTC. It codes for CASSLHQPAQETQYF.

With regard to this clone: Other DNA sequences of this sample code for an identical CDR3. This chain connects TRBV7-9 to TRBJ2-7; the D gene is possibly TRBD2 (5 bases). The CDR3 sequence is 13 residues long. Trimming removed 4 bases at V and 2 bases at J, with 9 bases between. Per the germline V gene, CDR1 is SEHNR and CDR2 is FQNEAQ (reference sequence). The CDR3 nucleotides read TGTGCCAGCAGCTCAGGAGGACCCTACGAGCAGTACTTC. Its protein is CASSSGGPYEQYF.

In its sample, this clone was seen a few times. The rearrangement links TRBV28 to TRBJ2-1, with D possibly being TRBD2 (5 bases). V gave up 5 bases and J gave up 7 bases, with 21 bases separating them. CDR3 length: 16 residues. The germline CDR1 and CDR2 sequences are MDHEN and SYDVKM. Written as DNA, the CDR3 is TGTGCCAGCAGTCCCGAAGGAAGCTTACGGAGGAATGAGCAGTTCTTC. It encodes CASSPEGSLRRNEQFF.

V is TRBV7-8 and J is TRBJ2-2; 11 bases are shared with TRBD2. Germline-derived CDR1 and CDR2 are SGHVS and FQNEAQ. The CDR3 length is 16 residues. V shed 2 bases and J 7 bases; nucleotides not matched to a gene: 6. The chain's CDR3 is CASSLQLAGVGGELFF. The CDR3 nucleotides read TGTGCCAGCAGCTTACAACTAGCGGGAGTGGGCGGGGAGCTGTTTTTT. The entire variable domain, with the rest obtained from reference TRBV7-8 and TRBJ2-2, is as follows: GAGVSQSPRYKVAKRGQDVALRCDPISGHVSLFWYQQALGQGPEFLTYFQNEAQLDKSGLPSDRFFAERPEGSVSTLKIQRTQQEDSAVYLCASSLQLAGVGGELFFGEGSRLTVL.

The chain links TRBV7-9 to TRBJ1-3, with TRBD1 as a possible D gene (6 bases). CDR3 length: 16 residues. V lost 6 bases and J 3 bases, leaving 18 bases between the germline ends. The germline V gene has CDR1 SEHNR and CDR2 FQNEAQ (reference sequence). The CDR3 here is CASRSATGSVGNTIYF. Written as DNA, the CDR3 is TGTGCCAGCAGATCAGCCACAGGGAGCGTTGGAAACACCATATATTTT.

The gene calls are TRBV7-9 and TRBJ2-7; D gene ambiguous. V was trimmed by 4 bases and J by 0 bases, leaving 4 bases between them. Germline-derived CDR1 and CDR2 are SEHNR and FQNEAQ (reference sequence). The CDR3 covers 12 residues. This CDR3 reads CASSYSSYEQYF. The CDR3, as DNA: TGTGCCAGCAGCTACAGCTCCTACGAGCAGTACTTC.